The 8 T cell receptor beta chains below come from one sample, sequenced in a study of T cells in women clearing cervical HPV infection. Here immunoSEQ multiplex PCR was the method, and the copy in TCRdb shows in-frame clones only, minus some. The sample's table shows some 40,000 clones. Sequenced: blood buffy coat. The receptors come from a woman between 18 and 70 years old with a cervical HPV16 infection that either progressed to CIN3+ or cleared (not recorded which).

Worth noting for this clone: The CDR3 is cut off 3 residues early in the read; its end comes from the germline J gene. This rearrangement joins TRBV5-1 to TRBJ2-7; the D gene is possibly TRBD2 (6 bases). Trimming shortened V by 1 base and J by 0 bases, and 8 bases separated the two germline ends. The CDR3 consists of 14 residues. CDR1 SGHRS and CDR2 YFSETQ come from the germline V gene. The CDR3 DNA, read in part, is TGCGCCAGCAGCTTGCAGACTAGCTCCTACGAG. Protein sequence: CASSLQTSSYE. The full-length CDR3 reads as CASSLQTSSYEQYF.

As for this clone: Coverage ceases 3 residues before the CDR3 finishes, and the germline J gene fills in the end. The chain couples TRBV7-9 to TRBJ1-2; no reliable D call. Germline CDR1 reads SEHNR; CDR2 reads FQNEAQ (reference sequence). This CDR3 is built from 15 residues. The CDR3 reads CASSARGSAYNDYTF. CDR3 bases read: TGTGCCAGCAGCGCGCGGGGTTCAGCCTACAATGAC.

On this clone itself: The read is 3 residues too short to cover the CDR3 end, so that end is filled in from the germline J gene. The rearrangement joins TRBV7-2 to TRBJ2-5; 10 bases are shared with TRBD2. The CDR3 length is 15 residues. The J segment lost 5 bases and the V segment lost 4 bases, leaving 7 bases of the junction unmatched. Germline values: CDR1 SGHTA, CDR2 FQGNSA. Incomplete CDR3 DNA: TGTGCCAGCAGCTCCGGACTAGCGGTTGAGGAGACC. Translation gives CASSSGLAVEET. The entire CDR3 is CASSSGLAVEETQYF.

Turning to this clone: With the read ending 3 residues before the CDR3 end, the germline J gene is used to fill in that end. The chain links TRBV7-2 to TRBJ2-1; a possible D gene is TRBD1 (6 bases). Trimming took off 3 bases at V and 1 base at J, with 10 bases between the two ends. Germline assignment: CDR1 SGHTA and CDR2 FQGNSA. The CDR3 consists of 15 residues. The covered CDR3 bases are TGTGCCAGCAGCTTCCGACAGGAGTCCTACAATGAG. Amino acids: CASSFRQESYNE. The full CDR3 reads CASSFRQESYNEQFF.

Partial CDR3 DNA: TGTGCCAGTAGTATTGCTTTGGGACAGGGTGCAGGTGAG. It translates to CASSIALGQGAGE. From start to end, the CDR3 is CASSIALGQGAGEQFF. The chain links TRBV19 to TRBJ2-1; TRBD1 matches at 9 bases. The read gets to within 3 residues of the CDR3 end, and the germline J gene fills in the rest. CDR1 LNHDA and CDR2 SQIVND come from the germline V gene (reference sequence). V trimming: 3 bases; J trimming: 9 bases; junction bases outside the gene matches: 12. The CDR3 extends over 16 amino acids.

For this clone: With the read ending 3 residues before the CDR3 end, the germline J gene is used to fill in that end. The J gene is TRBJ2-1, the V gene TRBV5-4, with TRBD2 matching over 12 bases. From germline, CDR1 is SGHNT and CDR2 YYREEE (reference sequence). The V segment lost 1 base and the J segment 7 bases; nucleotides outside the gene matches: 6. This CDR3 comprises 16 residues. CDR3 region: CASSLLGLAGGNEQFF. The sequenced CDR3 bases are TGTGCCAGCAGCTTGTTAGGGCTAGCGGGAGGGAATGAG. Full variable domain (remainder filled in from reference TRBV5-4 and TRBJ2-1): ETGVTQSPTHLIKTRGQQVTLRCSSQSGHNTVSWYQQALGQGPQFIFQYYREEENGRGNFPPRFSGLQFPNYSSELNVNALELDDSALYLCASSLLGLAGGNEQFFGPGTRLTVL.

Concerning this clone: The read terminates 3 residues ahead of where the CDR3 ends, so the germline J gene completes it. The chain couples TRBV10-2 to TRBJ1-4; tentatively, D is TRBD1 (5 bases). This CDR3 contains 15 residues. CDR1 is WSHSY and CDR2 is SAAADI in the germline V gene. Partial CDR3 DNA: TGCGCCAGCAGTGACAGGGCGGAGGGGAATTCACCA. Translating it yields CASSDRAEGNSP. The whole CDR3 sequence is CASSDRAEGNSPLFF.

With respect to this clone: The sequence runs out 3 residues before the end of the CDR3; the remainder is reconstructed from the germline J gene. V and J are TRBV6-4 and TRBJ2-3; 10 nucleotides match TRBD2. V trimming: 5 bases; J trimming: 3 bases; junction bases outside the gene matches: 5. Germline V CDR1 and CDR2: MRHNA, SNTAGT. The CDR3 totals 15 residues. The CDR3 loop is CASSLERGGTDTQYF. Partial CDR3 DNA: TGTGCCAGCAGTCTCGAGCGGGGGGGAACAGATACG.